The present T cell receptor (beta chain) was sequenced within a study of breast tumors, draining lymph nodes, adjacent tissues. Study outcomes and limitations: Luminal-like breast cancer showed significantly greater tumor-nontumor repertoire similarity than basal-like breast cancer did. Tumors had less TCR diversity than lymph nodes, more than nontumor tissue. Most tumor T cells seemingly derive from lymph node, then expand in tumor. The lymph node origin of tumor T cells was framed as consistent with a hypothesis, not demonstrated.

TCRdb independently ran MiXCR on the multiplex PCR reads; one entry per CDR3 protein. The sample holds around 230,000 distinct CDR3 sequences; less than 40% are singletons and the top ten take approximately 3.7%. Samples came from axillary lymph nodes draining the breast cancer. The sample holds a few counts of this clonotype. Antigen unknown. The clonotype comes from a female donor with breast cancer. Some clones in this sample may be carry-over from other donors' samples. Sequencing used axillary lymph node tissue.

CDR3 residues: CASSSPIQVGQPISGANVLTF. CDR3 bases: TGTGCCAGCAGTTCCCCCATTCAAGTGGGACAGCCGATCTCTGGGGCCAACGTCCTGACTTTC. The rearrangement uses TRBV2 and TRBJ2-6; 7 positions agree with TRBD1. The CDR3 covers 21 residues. From germline, CDR1 is SNHLY and CDR2 FYNNEI. The ends lost 5 bases at V and 0 bases at J; junction bases unmatched: 19. Complete variable domain (other parts from reference TRBV2 and TRBJ2-6): EPEVTQTPSHQVTQMGQEVILRCVPISNHLYFYWYRQILGQKVEFLVSFYNNEISEKSEIFDDQFSVERPDGSNFTLKIRSTKLEDSAMYFCASSSPIQVGQPISGANVLTFGAGSRLTVL.